Following are 7 T cell receptor beta chains from one sample sequenced in a study of cytomegalovirus exposure and HLA in healthy donors. Sequencing used immunoSEQ multiplex PCR; TCRdb keeps in-frame clones, though not all of them. The table shows under 100,000 clones, with roughly 83% occurring only once. Sequencing used PBMCs. These receptors all come from a woman younger than 35 in good health and CMV-seropositive.

This sequence joins TRBV5-1 and TRBJ1-1; D gene unclear. This CDR3 is 15 amino acids long. Germline CDR1 SGHRS, CDR2 YFSETQ. Trimming removed 1 base at V and 4 bases at J, with 14 bases between. In DNA, the CDR3 is TGCGCCAGCAGCTTGCAATCCCCAAGGAGCACTGAAGCTTTCTTT. Translated: CASSLQSPRSTEAFF.

The chain recombines TRBV28 with TRBJ1-1, with TRBD1 matching over 8 bases. Germline V gene sequence: CDR1 MDHEN, CDR2 SYDVKM. V lost 2 bases to trimming and J lost 10 bases; unmatched junction nucleotides: 6. This CDR3 has 13 amino acids. Here the CDR3 reads CASSLPSRGRAFF. As DNA, the CDR3 is TGTGCCAGCAGTTTACCCTCCAGGGGGCGAGCTTTCTTT.

The chain couples TRBV9 to TRBJ2-3; D perhaps matches TRBD2 (5 bases). There are 15 residues in the CDR3. Trimming took 0 bases from V and 2 from J, leaving 10 bases between them. The V gene's germline CDR1 is SGDLS and CDR2 YYNGEE. CDR3 residues: CASSVVGLFTDTQYF. In DNA form, the CDR3 reads TGTGCCAGCAGCGTAGTTGGACTTTTCACAGATACGCAGTATTTT.

The chain recombines TRBV11-2 with TRBJ1-2, with 8 bases matching TRBD1. CDR1 is SGHAT and CDR2 is FQNNGV in the germline V gene. This CDR3 region has 13 residues. Losses at the gene ends were 8 bases for V and 3 bases for J; bases not matched to a gene: 5. The CDR3 is CASARQGYYGYTF. CDR3 bases: TGTGCCAGCGCCCGACAGGGGTACTATGGCTACACCTTC.

The V gene is TRBV6-5, the J gene TRBJ2-7, with 7 bases matching TRBD2. Germline CDR1 MNHEY, CDR2 SVGAGI. This CDR3 contains 14 residues. V trimming: 1 base; J trimming: 2 bases; junction bases outside the gene matches: 2. CDR3: CASSYWGGAYEQYF. CDR3 DNA sequence: TGTGCCAGCAGTTACTGGGGGGGGGCCTACGAGCAGTACTTC.

The chain uses TRBV27 and TRBJ2-7; 10 positions agree with TRBD2. The J segment lost 0 bases and the V segment lost 3 bases, leaving 8 bases of the junction unmatched. Germline loops: CDR1 MNHEY, CDR2 SMNVEV (reference sequence). The CDR3 sequence is 17 residues long. The DNA for the CDR3 is TGTGCCAGCAGTTTCGGAATAGCGGGGGGCAGCTCCTACGAGCAGTACTTC. Its protein product is CASSFGIAGGSSYEQYF.

This rearrangement joins TRBV5-4 to TRBJ1-6; D is ambiguous. Trimming shortened V by 0 bases and J by 6 bases, and 7 bases separated the two germline ends. There are 14 residues in the CDR3. Germline V gene data show CDR1 as SGHNT and CDR2 as YYREEE (reference sequence). The CDR3 region is CASSLDSTNSPLHF. CDR3 DNA: TGTGCCAGCAGCTTGGACAGTACTAATTCACCCCTCCACTTT.